The rows below give T cell receptor beta chains drawn from one sample of a study of T-cell reconstitution after alpha-beta-depleted transplantation in children. TCRdb re-called the PCR reads through MiXCR, storing one row per CDR3 protein. The sample yields about 300,000 distinct CDR3 sequences, roughly a tenth seen once. The specimen comprised PBMCs, sampled before TCRalphabeta/CD19-depleted stem cell transplant. These receptors were taken from a boy younger than two with acute myeloid leukemia, due to receive a stem cell transplant. Each CDR3 is given with its conserved first and last residue. The order of the fields is CDR3 DNA, CDR3 protein, clone size, J gene, V gene, D gene. The D gene is left open where the match is weak. Clone size is not always given. Where it is, it says once, few, many or a class for expanded clones.

TGTGCCAGCAGCCTCGGCCCTCGGACTACCCCCAATGAGCAGTTCTTC	CASSLGPRTTPNEQFF	once	TRBJ2-1	TRBV12-3/TRBV12-4	-
TGTGCCAGCAGCACCCAATCAACTAGCGGGAGTGTTTACGAGCAGTACTTC	CASSTQSTSGSVYEQYF	-	TRBJ2-7	TRBV7-2	TRBD2
TGTGCCAGCAGGGGACTTCTTTCCTACGAGCAGTACTTC	CASRGLLSYEQYF	many	TRBJ2-7	TRBV12-3/TRBV12-4	-
TGTGCCAGCAGGTGGACTAGCGGGGGGCCCACAGATACGCAGTATTTT	CASRWTSGGPTDTQYF	-	TRBJ2-3	TRBV27	TRBD2
TGTGCCAGCAGCTCAAAGTCTCCGGGCTCTGGAAACACCATATATTTT	CASSSKSPGSGNTIYF	many	TRBJ1-3	TRBV7-8	-
TGTGCCAGCAGTGAGGAATGGGACGTCTACGAGCAGTACTTC	CASSEEWDVYEQYF	many	TRBJ2-7	TRBV25-1	-
TGTGCCAGCCGGACTAGCGGGAACACCGGGGAGCTGTTTTTT	CASRTSGNTGELFF	-	TRBJ2-2	TRBV19	TRBD2
TGTGCCAGCAGCCCACGGACTAGCGGGGGGATGGAGACCCAGTACTTC	CASSPRTSGGMETQYF	-	TRBJ2-5	TRBV4-2	TRBD2
TGTGCTAGTGCTTCTCTTCCGGGACTGGCGACAGATACGCAGTATTTT	CASASLPGLATDTQYF	many	TRBJ2-3	TRBV12-5	-
TGTGCCAGCAGCCCCGGGACAGGGGGAAGGGAGCAGTACTTC	CASSPGTGGREQYF	many	TRBJ2-7	TRBV7-6	TRBD1
TGTGCCAGCAGTTGGAGGGGCGAGACCCAGTACTTC	CASSWRGETQYF	-	TRBJ2-5	TRBV12-3/TRBV12-4	-
TGTGCCATCAGTGGGCGCGGGCCGCGACGGCAGTACTTC	CAISGRGPRRQYF	many	TRBJ2-7	TRBV10-3	-
TGTGCCAGCAGTTCAGACAGGGATGGCTACGAGCAGTACTTC	CASSSDRDGYEQYF	many	TRBJ2-7	TRBV27	TRBD1
TGTGCCAGCAGCTTAGAGGCTAGCGGGAGTGAGACCCAGTACTTC	CASSLEASGSETQYF	many	TRBJ2-5	TRBV7-2	TRBD2
TGTGCCAGCAGCCCTGGGCAGGACATCGGGGAGCTGTTTTTT	CASSPGQDIGELFF	once	TRBJ2-2	TRBV4-2	-
TGTGCCAGCAGCTTCTGGACGGGGGGGCTGGAGACCCAGTACTTC	CASSFWTGGLETQYF	-	TRBJ2-5	TRBV5-4	TRBD2
TGCGCCAGCAGCCAAGAGGGACCCTTCGACAATGAGCAGTTCTTC	CASSQEGPFDNEQFF	few	TRBJ2-1	TRBV4-3	-
TGTGCCAGCAGTGACTCGGCTAGCCGGGGCACAGATACGCAGTATTTT	CASSDSASRGTDTQYF	many	TRBJ2-3	TRBV6-4	-
TGTGCCAGCAGTTACTCCGGCAATTGGAACACCGGGGAGCTGTTTTTT	CASSYSGNWNTGELFF	many	TRBJ2-2	TRBV6-5	-
TGTGCCAGCAGCTCCCGGACTAGCGGGAGAGTAGCAGATACGCAGTATTTT	CASSSRTSGRVADTQYF	many	TRBJ2-3	TRBV7-3	TRBD2